These 30 T cell receptor beta chains share one sample of origin, sequenced in a study of cytomegalovirus exposure and HLA in healthy donors. Amplification used 60 Vbeta primers and 13 Jbeta primers. The data were produced by immunoSEQ multiplex PCR, yet TCRdb's version contains in-frame clones alone and is incomplete. The ten most abundant clones cover 4% to 5.5% of a sample with just over 60,000 clones. Sequenced sample: PBMCs. The origin of the receptors is a man aged 30-40 years in good health and CMV-seropositive.

This sequence joins TRBV30 and TRBJ2-5, with a possible D match to TRBD2 (5 bases). The DNA matches TRBJ2-7 better at its end, which makes the J call doubtful. The CDR3 has 13 amino acids. From germline, CDR1 is GTSNPN and CDR2 SVGIG (reference sequence). For the CDR3, the DNA is TGTGCCTGGAGTCGGGGAGTTATCTACGAGCAGTACTTC. Its protein product is CAWSRGVIYEQYF.

The chain recombines TRBV6-6 with TRBJ1-3; perhaps TRBD1 as D (5 bases). The ends were cut back, 3 bases at V and 1 base at J, with 7 bases in the middle. Per germline, CDR1 MNHNY and CDR2 SVGAGI (reference sequence). The CDR3 is 14 amino acids. The CDR3 DNA follows: TGTGCCAGCAGTTATGCAGGGTCTGGAAACACCATATATTTT. This gives the protein CASSYAGSGNTIYF.

The rearrangement joins TRBV19 to TRBJ2-7; D perhaps matches TRBD1 (5 bases). This CDR3 comprises 14 residues. The V gene lost 8 bases and the J gene lost 2 bases, with 16 bases spanning the gap. Germline V lookup: CDR1 LNHDA, CDR2 SQIVND (reference sequence). The CDR3, as DNA: TGTGCCAGTTCCCGAATTGGGGCCGCCTACGAGCAGTACTTC. Protein: CASSRIGAAYEQYF.

J is TRBJ2-1 and V is TRBV29-1; a possible D gene is TRBD2 (5 bases). Germline assignment: CDR1 SQVTM and CDR2 ANQGSEA. This CDR3 region has 14 residues. Trimming took off 8 bases at V and 5 bases at J, with 19 bases between the two ends. CDR3: CSSGGGTRNNEQFF. The CDR3 coding sequence is TGCAGCTCAGGAGGAGGAACCCGTAACAATGAGCAGTTCTTC.

The V gene is TRBV4-1, the J gene TRBJ2-2; possible D gene TRBD2, 5 bases. Germline V CDR1 and CDR2: MGHRA, YSYEKL. Trimming stripped 4 bases from V and 9 bases from J, with 27 bases between. The CDR3 length is 18 residues. CDR3 sequence reads: CASSRLAGPADRRWELFF. The CDR3 DNA is TGCGCCAGCAGCCGGCTCGCCGGGCCAGCGGATCGGCGTTGGGAGCTGTTTTTT.

The gene calls are TRBV29-1 and TRBJ2-3; D is possibly TRBD2 (6 bases). Germline CDR1 and CDR2: SQVTM and ANQGSEA. This CDR3 region has 15 residues. Between the trimmed V and J ends, which lost 7 bases and 5 bases, there was a span of 22 bases. CDR3 sequence: CSAKTGGTSGDTQYF. The CDR3 nucleotides read TGCAGCGCCAAGACGGGCGGGACCTCGGGAGATACGCAGTATTTT.

J is TRBJ1-2 and V is TRBV19; D gene ambiguous. Germline V gene data show CDR1 as LNHDA and CDR2 as SQIVND (reference sequence). Trimming pared 1 base from V and 2 bases from J, leaving 8 bases between. The CDR3 has 14 residues. The CDR3 loop reads CASSIVEHNYGYTF. CDR3 nucleotide sequence: TGTGCCAGTAGTATAGTTGAACACAACTATGGCTACACCTTC.

This rearrangement joins TRBV6-1 to TRBJ1-2; D unresolved. There are 13 residues in the CDR3. Deletions cut 2 bases from V and 4 bases from J, with 8 bases between. CDR1 is MNHNS, CDR2 SASEGT, per germline. CDR3 in amino acids: CASSELAIYGYTF. The CDR3 DNA reads TGTGCCAGCAGTGAATTGGCAATCTATGGCTACACCTTC.

The rearrangement links TRBV18 to TRBJ2-7; 7 bases align to TRBD2. Germline assignment: CDR1 KGHSH and CDR2 LQKENI. V dropped 0 bases and J dropped 4; count of bases not matched to a gene: 6. The CDR3 consists of 15 residues. This CDR3 reads CASSPPGRVGYEQYF. DNA for the CDR3: TGTGCCAGCTCACCACCGGGGAGGGTTGGATACGAGCAGTACTTC.

The rearrangement links TRBV11-3 to TRBJ2-1; 7 bases line up with TRBD2. This CDR3 contains 20 residues. Per the germline V gene, CDR1 is SGHNT and CDR2 is YENEEA. The J segment lost 2 bases and the V segment lost 2 bases, leaving 18 bases of the junction unmatched. The CDR3 DNA is TGTGCCAGCAGCTTATCGTCGAGGGGATATAGCGGGCAGACCTACAATGAGCAGTTCTTC. Protein sequence: CASSLSSRGYSGQTYNEQFF.

The chain uses TRBV13 and TRBJ2-4; TRBD2 agrees at 9 bases. The V gene's germline CDR1 is PRHDT and CDR2 FYEKMQ (reference sequence). The length of the CDR3 is 16 residues. After removal of 2 bases from V and 1 base from J, the junction contained 3 bases not matched to a gene. The CDR3 region is CASSLLAGFAKNIQYF. In DNA, the CDR3 is TGTGCCAGCAGCTTACTAGCGGGATTCGCCAAAAACATTCAGTACTTC.

This chain links TRBV27 with TRBJ2-6; D not certain. V was trimmed by 7 bases and J by 0 bases, leaving 7 bases between them. The CDR3 sequence is 14 residues long. Germline V gene lookup returns CDR1 MNHEY and CDR2 SMNVEV (reference sequence). The CDR3 region has the DNA TGTGCCAGCACCCTCAGCTCTGGGGCCAACGTCCTGACTTTC. This encodes CASTLSSGANVLTF.

The chain joins TRBV7-8 to TRBJ1-3; D is unclear. Germline V gene data show CDR1 as SGHVS and CDR2 as FQNEAQ. V lost 5 bases and J lost 2, with 16 bases in between. The CDR3 is 16 amino acids. In DNA, the CDR3 is TGTGCCAGCAGCCAAGGGAGGTACCCGCCTGGAAACACCATATATTTT. Its translation: CASSQGRYPPGNTIYF. Filled out from reference TRBV7-8 and TRBJ1-3, the complete variable domain reads GAGVSQSPRYKVAKRGQDVALRCDPISGHVSLFWYQQALGQGPEFLTYFQNEAQLDKSGLPSDRFFAERPEGSVSTLKIQRTQQEDSAVYLCASSQGRYPPGNTIYFGEGSWLTVV.

The V and J genes are TRBV21-1 and TRBJ1-1. TRBV21-1 is classified as a pseudogene. The CDR3 has 16 amino acids. CDR3: CASSKSSGCLNTEAFF. The CDR3 DNA is TGTGCCAGCAGCAAAAGTAGTGGTTGTCTGAACACTGAAGCTTTCTTT.

The chain uses TRBV30 and TRBJ2-7, with 10 bases matching TRBD2. Germline V gene sequence: CDR1 GTSNPN, CDR2 SVGIG (reference sequence). CDR3 length: 15 residues. J was trimmed by 4 bases and V by 3 bases; bases with no gene match: 9. CDR3 protein: CAWSESGRVVYEQYF. Written as DNA, the CDR3 is TGTGCCTGGAGCGAGAGCGGGAGGGTTGTATACGAGCAGTACTTC. Variable domain in full (rest from reference TRBV30 and TRBJ2-7): SQTIHQWPATLVQPVGSPLSLECTVEGTSNPNLYWYRQAAGRGLQLLFYSVGIGQISSEVPQNLSASRPQDRQFILSSKKLLLSDSGFYLCAWSESGRVVYEQYFGPGTRLTVT.

The J gene is TRBJ2-1, the V gene TRBV5-5; D may be TRBD1 (6 bases). The V end lost 6 bases, the J end lost 6 bases, and 19 bases lay between the germline ends. The germline CDR1 and CDR2 sequences are SGHKS and YYEKEE (reference sequence). This CDR3 region has 15 residues. The CDR3 nucleotides are TGTGCCAGCACCACGATGGGGGCTCCTACCAATGAGCAGTTCTTC. Translated: CASTTMGAPTNEQFF.

The chain recombines TRBV19 with TRBJ1-1, with D possibly matching TRBD1 (5 bases). The CDR3 is 11 amino acids. CDR1 is LNHDA and CDR2 is SQIVND in the germline V gene (reference sequence). Trimming cost V 9 bases and J 4 bases, with 9 bases left between them. The CDR3 region is CARGAGTEAFF. The DNA for the CDR3 is TGTGCCAGAGGGGCTGGCACTGAAGCTTTCTTT. The variable domain in full, with the rest retrieved from reference TRBV19 and TRBJ1-1, is DGGITQSPKYLFRKEGQNVTLSCEQNLNHDAMYWYRQDPGQGLRLIYYSQIVNDFQKGDIAEGYSVSREKKESFPLTVTSAQKNPTAFYLCARGAGTEAFFGQGTRLTVV.

The chain recombines TRBV5-4 with TRBJ1-1; 7 bases are a match to TRBD1. Germline loops: CDR1 SGHNT, CDR2 YYREEE (reference sequence). The CDR3 runs 14 residues. Trimming cost V 4 bases and J 0 bases; bases outside gene matches: 3. The CDR3 coding sequence is TGTGCCAGCAGCCAGGGGGAGATGAACACTGAAGCTTTCTTT. It encodes CASSQGEMNTEAFF.

This rearrangement joins TRBV25-1 to TRBJ1-4; D is possibly TRBD1 (5 bases). V gave up 1 base and J gave up 8 bases, with 14 bases separating them. The CDR3 totals 15 residues. Germline CDR1 MGHDK, CDR2 SYGVNS. As DNA, the CDR3 is TGTGCCAGCAGTGAATCGTTGGCAGGGCGGGAAAAACTGTTTTTT. As protein: CASSESLAGREKLFF.

The V call is TRBV2, the J call TRBJ2-4, with 10 bases matching TRBD2. Germline loops: CDR1 SNHLY, CDR2 FYNNEI. This CDR3 has 15 amino acids. V lost 1 base to trimming and J lost 9 bases; unmatched junction nucleotides: 6. DNA of the CDR3: TGTGCCAGCAGTGAAGGGGCTAGCGGGGGTGGCATTCAGTACTTC. It yields the protein CASSEGASGGGIQYF.

The V gene is TRBV10-3, the J gene TRBJ2-7, with TRBD1 matching over 9 bases. Germline values: CDR1 ENHRY, CDR2 SYGVKD. The trim removed 4 bases at V and 4 bases at J, leaving 5 bases unmatched. The CDR3 sequence is 14 residues long. The CDR3, as DNA: TGTGCCATCAGTGCCGGGACAGGGACGTACGAGCAGTACTTC. Protein: CAISAGTGTYEQYF.

Details on this clone: Other DNA sequences from this sample encode an identical CDR3 as well. V gene TRBV18 combines with J gene TRBJ1-1; 8 bases map to TRBD1. After removal of 3 bases from V and 4 bases from J, the junction contained 4 bases not matched to a gene. This CDR3 has 14 residues. Germline loops: CDR1 KGHSH, CDR2 LQKENI. The CDR3, as DNA: TGTGCCAGCTCACCTGGACAGGGAGGCACTGAAGCTTTCTTT. Residues: CASSPGQGGTEAFF.

This chain links TRBV19 with TRBJ1-2, with 7 positions matching TRBD1. The CDR3 loop spans 14 amino acids. V gave up 3 bases and J gave up 3 bases; unmatched junction bases: 4. Germline lookup yields CDR1 LNHDA and CDR2 SQIVND (reference sequence). The CDR3 loop is CASSMRGRYYGYTF. CDR3 DNA sequence: TGTGCCAGTAGTATGAGGGGGCGATACTATGGCTACACCTTC.

The chain combines TRBV4-1 with TRBJ2-7, with a possible D match to TRBD1 (6 bases). The CDR3 covers 14 residues. CDR1 and CDR2 from the germline V gene are MGHRA and YSYEKL. With 3 bases removed from V and 2 bases from J, the gap between germline ends came to 11 bases. CDR3 DNA sequence: TGCGCCAGCAGCCACGGTAGGGGGACCTACGAGCAGTACTTC. Residues: CASSHGRGTYEQYF.

The chain combines TRBV20-1 with TRBJ2-3, with 7 bases that match TRBD1. The CDR3 runs 10 residues. CDR1 is DFQATT, CDR2 SNEGSKA, per germline (reference sequence). J gave up 6 bases and V 8 bases, and 2 bases lay outside the gene matches. The CDR3 nucleotides are TGCAGTTCGACAGGGGATACGCAGTATTTT. It yields the protein CSSTGDTQYF.

The CDR3 nucleotides are TGCGCCAGCAGCTTGGGGGACAGAGACGAGCAGTACTTC. Amino acid sequence: CASSLGDRDEQYF. This chain joins TRBV5-1 and TRBJ2-7, with TRBD1 matching over 7 bases. There are 13 residues in the CDR3. Looked up from germline, CDR1 is SGHRS and CDR2 is YFSETQ. V was pared by 0 bases and J by 5 bases, with 2 bases of the junction left unmatched.

The chain is built from TRBV30 and TRBJ2-1; 8 positions match TRBD2. The CDR3 is 15 residues long. Germline V gene lookup returns CDR1 GTSNPN and CDR2 SVGIG (reference sequence). V lost 4 bases and J lost 8; bases outside the gene matches: 13. CDR3 sequence (DNA): TGTGCCTGGACCAATACTTCTAGCGGGTTCGATGAGCAGTTCTTC. Protein product: CAWTNTSSGFDEQFF.

The V gene is TRBV30, the J gene TRBJ2-7; no firm D call. Germline CDR1 is GTSNPN and CDR2 is SVGIG (reference sequence). V lost 1 base, J lost 7 bases, and 8 bases lay in between. The CDR3 has 11 residues. The CDR3 nucleotides are TGTGCCTGGAGTGAAACATGGGAGCAGTACTTC. Amino acid sequence: CAWSETWEQYF.

V usage is TRBV9 and J usage is TRBJ1-2; 9 bases map to TRBD1. V lost 4 bases, J lost 7 bases, and 5 bases stayed unmatched. The germline V gene encodes CDR1 SGDLS and CDR2 YYNGEE. This CDR3 spans 13 amino acids. CDR3 in amino acids: CASSHTGGFGYTF. For the CDR3, the DNA is TGTGCCAGCAGCCATACAGGGGGCTTTGGCTACACCTTC.

This rearrangement joins TRBV4-1 to TRBJ2-2; D perhaps matches TRBD1 (5 bases). V lost 8 bases to trimming and J lost 3 bases, with 13 bases between them. The CDR3 consists of 14 residues. Germline V gives CDR1 MGHRA, CDR2 YSYEKL. This chain's CDR3 is CASARRRDTGELFF. CDR3 sequence (DNA): TGCGCCAGCGCGCGACGCAGGGACACCGGGGAGCTGTTTTTT.